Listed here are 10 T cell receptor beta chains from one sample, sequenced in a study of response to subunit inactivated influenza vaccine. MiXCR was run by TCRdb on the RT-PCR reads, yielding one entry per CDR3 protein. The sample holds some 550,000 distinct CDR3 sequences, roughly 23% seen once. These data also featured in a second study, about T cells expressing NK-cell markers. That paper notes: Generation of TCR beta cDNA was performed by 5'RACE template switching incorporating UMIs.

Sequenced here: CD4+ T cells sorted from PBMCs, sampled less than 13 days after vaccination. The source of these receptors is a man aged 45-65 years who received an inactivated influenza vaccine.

The CDR3 DNA reads TGTGCCAGCTCGCAAGACAGGGGGGGCCATTACGAGCAGTACTTC. Residues: CASSQDRGGHYEQYF. The chain recombines TRBV18 with TRBJ2-7, with 9 nucleotides matching TRBD1. The CDR3 covers 15 residues. The V segment lost 6 bases and the J segment 4 bases; nucleotides outside the gene matches: 10. Germline V gene lookup returns CDR1 KGHSH and CDR2 LQKENI.

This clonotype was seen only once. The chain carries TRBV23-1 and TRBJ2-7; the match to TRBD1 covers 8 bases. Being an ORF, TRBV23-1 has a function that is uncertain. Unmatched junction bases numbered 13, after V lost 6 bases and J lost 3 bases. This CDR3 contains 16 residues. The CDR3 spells CASSLIKDREDYEQYF. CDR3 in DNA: TGCGCCAGCAGCCTGATTAAGGACAGGGAGGACTACGAGCAGTACTTC.

As DNA, the CDR3 is TGTGCCAGCAGCTTCGGGACCTACACCGGGGAGCTGTTTTTT. Translated: CASSFGTYTGELFF. The chain uses TRBV5-6 and TRBJ2-2; D possibly uses TRBD1 or TRBD2 (5 bases each). Trimming took off 2 bases at V and 3 bases at J, with 8 bases between the two ends. The CDR3 covers 14 residues. The germline gives CDR1 SGHDT, CDR2 YYEEEE.

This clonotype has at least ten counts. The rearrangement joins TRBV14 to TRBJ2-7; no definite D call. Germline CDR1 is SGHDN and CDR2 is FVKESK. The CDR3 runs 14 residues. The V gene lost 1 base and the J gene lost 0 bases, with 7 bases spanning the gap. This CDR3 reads CASSQGSLSYEQYF. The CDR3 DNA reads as TGTGCCAGCAGCCAAGGTTCCCTCTCCTACGAGCAGTACTTC.

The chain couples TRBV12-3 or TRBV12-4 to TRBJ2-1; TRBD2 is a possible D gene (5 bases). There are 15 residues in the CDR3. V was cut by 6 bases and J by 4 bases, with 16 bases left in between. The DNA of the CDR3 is TGTGCCAGCAGCCCTGACCTCCCGGGGTACAATGAGCAGTTCTTC. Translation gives CASSPDLPGYNEQFF.

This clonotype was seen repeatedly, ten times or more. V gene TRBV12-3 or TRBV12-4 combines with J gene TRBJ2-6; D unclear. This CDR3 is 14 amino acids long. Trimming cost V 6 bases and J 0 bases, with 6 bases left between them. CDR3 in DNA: TGTGCCAGCAGATTCTCCTCTGGGGCCAACGTCCTGACTTTC. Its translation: CASRFSSGANVLTF.

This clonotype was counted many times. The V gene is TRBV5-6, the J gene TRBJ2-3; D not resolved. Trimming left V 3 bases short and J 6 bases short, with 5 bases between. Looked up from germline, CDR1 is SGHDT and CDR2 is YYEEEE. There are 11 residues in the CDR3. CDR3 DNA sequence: TGTGCCAGCAGCTACGCGGATACGCAGTATTTT. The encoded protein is CASSYADTQYF.

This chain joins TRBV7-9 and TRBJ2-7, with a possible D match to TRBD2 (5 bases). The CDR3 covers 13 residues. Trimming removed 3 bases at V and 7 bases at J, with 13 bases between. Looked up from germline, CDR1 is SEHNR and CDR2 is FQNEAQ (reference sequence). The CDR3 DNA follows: TGTGCCAGCAGCTTGACGGGAAGGGCTGAGCAGTACTTC. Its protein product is CASSLTGRAEQYF. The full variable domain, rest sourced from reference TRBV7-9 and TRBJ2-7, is DTGVSQNPRHKITKRGQNVTFRCDPISEHNRLYWYRQTLGQGPEFLTYFQNEAQLEKSRLLSDRFSAERPKGSFSTLEIQRTEQGDSAMYLCASSLTGRAEQYFGPGTRLTVT.

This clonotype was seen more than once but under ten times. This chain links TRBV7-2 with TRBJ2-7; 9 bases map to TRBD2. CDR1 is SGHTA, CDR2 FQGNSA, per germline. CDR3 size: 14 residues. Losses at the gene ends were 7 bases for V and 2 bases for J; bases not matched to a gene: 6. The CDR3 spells CASTPLAGPYEQYF. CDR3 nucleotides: TGTGCCAGCACCCCCCTAGCGGGACCCTACGAGCAGTACTTC.

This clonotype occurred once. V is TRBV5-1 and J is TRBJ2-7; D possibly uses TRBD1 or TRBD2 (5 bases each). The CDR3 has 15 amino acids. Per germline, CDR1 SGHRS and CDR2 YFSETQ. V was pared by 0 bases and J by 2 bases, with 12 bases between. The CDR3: CASSLVAGTTYEQYF. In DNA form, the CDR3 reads TGCGCCAGCAGCTTGGTGGCAGGGACCACCTACGAGCAGTACTTC.